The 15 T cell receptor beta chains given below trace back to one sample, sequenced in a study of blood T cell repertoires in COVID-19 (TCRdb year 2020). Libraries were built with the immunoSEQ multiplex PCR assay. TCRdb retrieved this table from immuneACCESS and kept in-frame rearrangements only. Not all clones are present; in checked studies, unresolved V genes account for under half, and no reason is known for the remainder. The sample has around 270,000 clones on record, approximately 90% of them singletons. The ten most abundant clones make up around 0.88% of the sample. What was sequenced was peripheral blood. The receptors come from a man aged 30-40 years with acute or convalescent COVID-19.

CDR3 residues: CACPGRGNYGYTF. DNA for the CDR3: TGTGCCTGCCCCGGGCGGGGTAACTATGGCTACACCTTC. The V call is TRBV30, the J call TRBJ1-2; no definite D call. The CDR3 covers 13 residues. The V gene lost 6 bases and the J gene lost 1 base, with 12 bases spanning the gap. Looked up from germline, CDR1 is GTSNPN and CDR2 is SVGIG (reference sequence). The complete variable domain, with remaining parts taken from reference TRBV30 and TRBJ1-2, reads SQTIHQWPATLVQPVGSPLSLECTVEGTSNPNLYWYRQAAGRGLQLLFYSVGIGQISSEVPQNLSASRPQDRQFILSSKKLLLSDSGFYLCACPGRGNYGYTFGSGTRLTVV.

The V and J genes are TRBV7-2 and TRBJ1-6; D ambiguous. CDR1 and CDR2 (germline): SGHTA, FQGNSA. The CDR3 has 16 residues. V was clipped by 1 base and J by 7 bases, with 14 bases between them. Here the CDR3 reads CASSLDPAGFNSPLHF. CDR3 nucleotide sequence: TGTGCCAGCAGCTTAGATCCGGCGGGTTTCAATTCACCCCTCCACTTT.

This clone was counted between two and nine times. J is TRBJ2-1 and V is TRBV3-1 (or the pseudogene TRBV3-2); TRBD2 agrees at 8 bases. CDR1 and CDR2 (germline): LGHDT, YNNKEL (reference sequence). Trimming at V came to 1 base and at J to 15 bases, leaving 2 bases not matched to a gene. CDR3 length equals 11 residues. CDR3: CASSQGTSWFF. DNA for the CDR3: TGTGCCAGCAGCCAAGGGACTAGCTGGTTCTTC.

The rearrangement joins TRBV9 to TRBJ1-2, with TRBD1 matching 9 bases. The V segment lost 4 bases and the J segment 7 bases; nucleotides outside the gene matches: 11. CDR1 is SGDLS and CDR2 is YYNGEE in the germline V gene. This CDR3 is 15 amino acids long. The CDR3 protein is CASSPGQGPSSGYTF. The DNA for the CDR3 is TGTGCCAGCAGCCCGGGACAGGGCCCTTCCAGTGGCTACACCTTC.

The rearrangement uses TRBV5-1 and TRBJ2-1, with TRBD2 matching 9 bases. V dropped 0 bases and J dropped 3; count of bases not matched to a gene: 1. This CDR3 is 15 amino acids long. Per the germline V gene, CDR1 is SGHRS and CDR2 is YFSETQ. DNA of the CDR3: TGCGCCAGCAGCTTGGTACTAGCGGGCTACAATGAGCAGTTCTTC. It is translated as CASSLVLAGYNEQFF.

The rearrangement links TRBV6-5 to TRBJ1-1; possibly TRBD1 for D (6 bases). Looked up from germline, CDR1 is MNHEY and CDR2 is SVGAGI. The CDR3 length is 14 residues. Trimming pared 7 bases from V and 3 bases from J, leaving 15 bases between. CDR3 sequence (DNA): TGTGCCAGCACCCCCGGGGGGGGGCACACTGAAGCTTTCTTT. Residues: CASTPGGGHTEAFF.

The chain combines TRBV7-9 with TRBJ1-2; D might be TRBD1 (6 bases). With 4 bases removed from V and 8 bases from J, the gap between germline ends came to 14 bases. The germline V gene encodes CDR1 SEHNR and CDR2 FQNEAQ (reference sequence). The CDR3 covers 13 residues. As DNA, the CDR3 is TGTGCCAGCAGCTCACAGGGAAATTGGGGCTACACCTTC. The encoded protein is CASSSQGNWGYTF.

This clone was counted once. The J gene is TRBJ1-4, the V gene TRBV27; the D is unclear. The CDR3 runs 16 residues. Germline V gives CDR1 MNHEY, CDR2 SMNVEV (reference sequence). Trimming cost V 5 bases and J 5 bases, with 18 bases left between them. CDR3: CASSLSPESLNEKLFF. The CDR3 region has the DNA TGTGCCAGCAGTCTGAGCCCGGAGTCCTTGAATGAAAAACTGTTTTTT.

The CDR3 reads CASSPMASNQPQHF. In DNA, the CDR3 is TGTGCCAGCTCACCAATGGCTAGCAATCAGCCCCAGCATTTT. The chain joins TRBV18 to TRBJ1-5; no reliable D call. V was trimmed by 2 bases and J by 0 bases, leaving 5 bases between them. This CDR3 is built from 14 residues. CDR1 and CDR2 (germline): KGHSH, LQKENI.

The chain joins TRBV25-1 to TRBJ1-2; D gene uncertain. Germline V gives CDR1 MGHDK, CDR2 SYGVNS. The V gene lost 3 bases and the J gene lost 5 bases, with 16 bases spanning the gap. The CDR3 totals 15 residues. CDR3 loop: CASSDSPGTRYGYTF. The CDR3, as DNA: TGTGCCAGCAGTGATAGCCCGGGAACGCGATATGGCTACACCTTC.

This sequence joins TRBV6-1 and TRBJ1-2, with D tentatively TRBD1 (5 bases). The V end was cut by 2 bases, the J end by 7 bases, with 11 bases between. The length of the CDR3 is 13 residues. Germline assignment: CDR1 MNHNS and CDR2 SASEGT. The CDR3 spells CASSERGSSGYTF. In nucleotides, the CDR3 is TGTGCCAGCAGTGAAAGGGGAAGTTCTGGCTACACCTTC.

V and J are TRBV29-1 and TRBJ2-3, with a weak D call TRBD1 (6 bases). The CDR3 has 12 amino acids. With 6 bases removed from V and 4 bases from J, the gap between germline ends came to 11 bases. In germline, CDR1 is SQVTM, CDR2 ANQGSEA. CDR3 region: CSVQGSPDTQYF. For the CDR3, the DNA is TGCAGCGTACAGGGTAGCCCAGATACGCAGTATTTT.

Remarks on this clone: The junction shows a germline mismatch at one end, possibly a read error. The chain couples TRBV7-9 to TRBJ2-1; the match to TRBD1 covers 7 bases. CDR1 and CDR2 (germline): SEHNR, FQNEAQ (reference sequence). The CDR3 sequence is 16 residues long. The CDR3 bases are TGTGCCAGCAGCCGAGGGACAGCTGGGGCCTACGATGAGCAGTTCTTC. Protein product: CASSRGTAGAYDEQFF. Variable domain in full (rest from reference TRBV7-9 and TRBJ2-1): DTGVSQNPRHKITKRGQNVTFRCDPISEHNRLYWYRQTLGQGPEFLTYFQNEAQLEKSRLLSDRFSAERPKGSFSTLEIQRTEQGDSAMYLCASSRGTAGAYDEQFFGPGTRLTVL.

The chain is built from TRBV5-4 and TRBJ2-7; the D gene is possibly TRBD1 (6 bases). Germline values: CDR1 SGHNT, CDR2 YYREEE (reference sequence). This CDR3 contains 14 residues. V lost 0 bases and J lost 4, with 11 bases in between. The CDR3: CASSLEGVGYEQYF. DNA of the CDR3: TGTGCCAGCAGCTTGGAGGGGGTCGGGTACGAGCAGTACTTC. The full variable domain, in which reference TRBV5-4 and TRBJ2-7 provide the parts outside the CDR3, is ETGVTQSPTHLIKTRGQQVTLRCSSQSGHNTVSWYQQALGQGPQFIFQYYREEENGRGNFPPRFSGLQFPNYSSELNVNALELDDSALYLCASSLEGVGYEQYFGPGTRLTVT.

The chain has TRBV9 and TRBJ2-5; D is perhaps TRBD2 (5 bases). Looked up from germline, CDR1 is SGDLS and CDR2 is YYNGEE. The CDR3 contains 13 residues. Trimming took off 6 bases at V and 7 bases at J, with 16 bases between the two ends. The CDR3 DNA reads TGTGCCAGCACCTTGGATCCCCGGGGGACCCAGTACTTC. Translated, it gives CASTLDPRGTQYF. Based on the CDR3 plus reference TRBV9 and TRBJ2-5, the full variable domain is DSGVTQTPKHLITATGQRVTLRCSPRSGDLSVYWYQQSLDQGLQFLIQYYNGEERAKGNILERFSAQQFPDLHSELNLSSLELGDSALYFCASTLDPRGTQYFGPGTRLLVL.